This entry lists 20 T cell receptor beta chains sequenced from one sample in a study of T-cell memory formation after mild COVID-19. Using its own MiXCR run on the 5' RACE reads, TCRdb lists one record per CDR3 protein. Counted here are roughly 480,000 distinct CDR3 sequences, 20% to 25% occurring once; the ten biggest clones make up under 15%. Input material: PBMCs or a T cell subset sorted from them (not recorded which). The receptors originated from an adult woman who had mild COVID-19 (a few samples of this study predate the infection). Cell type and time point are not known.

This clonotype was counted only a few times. The CDR3 here is CASSATRSPQYF. As DNA, the CDR3 is TGTGCCAGCAGCGCCACAAGGTCCCCGCAGTATTTT. V gene TRBV7-2 combines with J gene TRBJ2-3; D gene ambiguous. This CDR3 contains 12 residues. In germline, CDR1 is SGHTA, CDR2 FQGNSA. Trimming removed 5 bases at V and 10 bases at J, with 13 bases between.

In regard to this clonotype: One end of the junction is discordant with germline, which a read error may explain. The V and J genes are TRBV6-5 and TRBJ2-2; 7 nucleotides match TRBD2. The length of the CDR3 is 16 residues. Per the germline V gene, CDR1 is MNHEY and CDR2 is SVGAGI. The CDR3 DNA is TGTGCCAGAAGTTTCACTAGCGTGACCATCACCGGGGAGCTGTTTTTT. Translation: CARSFTSVTITGELFF.

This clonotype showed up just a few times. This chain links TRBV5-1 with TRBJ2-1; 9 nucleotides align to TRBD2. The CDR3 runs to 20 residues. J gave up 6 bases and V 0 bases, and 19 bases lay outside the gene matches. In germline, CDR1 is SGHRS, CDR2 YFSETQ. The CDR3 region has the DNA TGCGCCAGCAGCTTGGTAGGTGTTGGGACTAGCTCTCGTCCAACCAATGAGCAGTTCTTC. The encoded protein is CASSLVGVGTSSRPTNEQFF.

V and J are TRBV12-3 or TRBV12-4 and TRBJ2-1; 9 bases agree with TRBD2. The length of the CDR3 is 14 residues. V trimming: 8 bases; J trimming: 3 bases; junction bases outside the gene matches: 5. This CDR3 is CASVTSGFYNEQFF. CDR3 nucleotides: TGTGCCAGCGTAACTAGCGGGTTCTACAATGAGCAGTTCTTC.

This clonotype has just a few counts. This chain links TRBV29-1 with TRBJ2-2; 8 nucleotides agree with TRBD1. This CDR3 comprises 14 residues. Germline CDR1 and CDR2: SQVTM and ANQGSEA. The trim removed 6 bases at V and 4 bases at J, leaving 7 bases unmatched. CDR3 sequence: CSVMTGEFTGELFF. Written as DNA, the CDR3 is TGCAGCGTGATGACAGGGGAATTCACCGGGGAGCTGTTTTTT.

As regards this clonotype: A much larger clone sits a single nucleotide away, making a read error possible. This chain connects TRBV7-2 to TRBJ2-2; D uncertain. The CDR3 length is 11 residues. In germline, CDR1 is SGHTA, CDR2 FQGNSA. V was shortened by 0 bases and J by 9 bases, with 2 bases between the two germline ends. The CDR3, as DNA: TGTGCCAGCAGCTTAGCCAGGGAGCTGTTTTTT. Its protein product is CASSLARELFF.

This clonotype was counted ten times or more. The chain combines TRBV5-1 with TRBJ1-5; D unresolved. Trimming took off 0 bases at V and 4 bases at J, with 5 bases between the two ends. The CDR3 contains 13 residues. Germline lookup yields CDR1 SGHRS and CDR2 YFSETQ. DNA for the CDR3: TGCGCCAGCAGCTTGGTCCCGAATCAGCCCCAGCATTTT. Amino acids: CASSLVPNQPQHF.

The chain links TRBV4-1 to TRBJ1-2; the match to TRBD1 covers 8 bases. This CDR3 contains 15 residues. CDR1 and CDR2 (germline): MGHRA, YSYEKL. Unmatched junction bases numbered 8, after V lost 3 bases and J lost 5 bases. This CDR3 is CASSHATGVTYGYTF. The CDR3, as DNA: TGCGCCAGCAGCCATGCGACAGGGGTGACTTATGGCTACACCTTC.

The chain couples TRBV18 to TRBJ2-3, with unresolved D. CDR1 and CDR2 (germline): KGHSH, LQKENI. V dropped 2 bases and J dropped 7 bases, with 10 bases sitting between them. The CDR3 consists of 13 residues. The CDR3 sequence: CASSPGMENTQYF. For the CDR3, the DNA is TGTGCCAGCTCACCAGGGATGGAAAATACGCAGTATTTT.

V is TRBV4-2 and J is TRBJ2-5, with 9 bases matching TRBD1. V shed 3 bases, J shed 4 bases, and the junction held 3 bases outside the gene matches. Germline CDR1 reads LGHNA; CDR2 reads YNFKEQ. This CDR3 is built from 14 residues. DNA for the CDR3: TGTGCCAGCAGCCAGGCGACAGGGGGAGAGACCCAGTACTTC. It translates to CASSQATGGETQYF.

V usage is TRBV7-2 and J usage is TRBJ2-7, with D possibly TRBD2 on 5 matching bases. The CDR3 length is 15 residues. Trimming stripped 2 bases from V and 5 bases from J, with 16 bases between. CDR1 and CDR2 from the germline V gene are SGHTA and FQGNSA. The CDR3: CASSLQLGSIHEQYF. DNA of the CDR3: TGTGCCAGCAGCTTACAATTGGGGAGTATACACGAGCAGTACTTC.

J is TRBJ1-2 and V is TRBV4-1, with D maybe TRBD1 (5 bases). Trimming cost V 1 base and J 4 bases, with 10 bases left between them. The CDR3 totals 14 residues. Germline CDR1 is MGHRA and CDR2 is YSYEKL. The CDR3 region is CASSQVRRGYGYTF. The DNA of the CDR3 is TGCGCCAGCAGCCAAGTCAGAAGGGGCTATGGCTACACCTTC.

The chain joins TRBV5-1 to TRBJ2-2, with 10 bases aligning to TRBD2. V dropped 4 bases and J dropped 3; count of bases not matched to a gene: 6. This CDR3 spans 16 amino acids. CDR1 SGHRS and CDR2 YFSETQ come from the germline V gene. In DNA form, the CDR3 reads TGCGCCAGCAGCGTTACTAGCGGGACTCACACCGGGGAGCTGTTTTTT. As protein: CASSVTSGTHTGELFF.

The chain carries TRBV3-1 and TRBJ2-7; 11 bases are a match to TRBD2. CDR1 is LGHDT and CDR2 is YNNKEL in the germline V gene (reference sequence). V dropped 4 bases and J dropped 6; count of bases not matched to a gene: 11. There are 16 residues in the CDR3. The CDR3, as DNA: TGTGCCAGCAGCCGCCTCCCTAGCGGGAGGACTGGCGAGCAGTACTTC. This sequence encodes CASSRLPSGRTGEQYF.

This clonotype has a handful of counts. The CDR3: CASSAEGQSNQPQHF. The CDR3 DNA reads as TGTGCCAGCAGCGCGGAAGGACAAAGCAATCAGCCCCAGCATTTT. The chain joins TRBV9 to TRBJ1-5; possibly TRBD1 for D (5 bases). V lost 3 bases and J lost 1, with 11 bases in between. The CDR3 is 15 amino acids. CDR1 is SGDLS, CDR2 YYNGEE, per germline.

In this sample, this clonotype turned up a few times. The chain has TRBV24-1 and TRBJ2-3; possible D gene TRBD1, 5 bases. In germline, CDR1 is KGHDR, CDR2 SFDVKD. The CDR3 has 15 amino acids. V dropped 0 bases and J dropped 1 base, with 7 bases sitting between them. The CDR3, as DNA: TGTGCCACCAGTGATTTGAAAGGGGGCACAGATACGCAGTATTTT. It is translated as CATSDLKGGTDTQYF.

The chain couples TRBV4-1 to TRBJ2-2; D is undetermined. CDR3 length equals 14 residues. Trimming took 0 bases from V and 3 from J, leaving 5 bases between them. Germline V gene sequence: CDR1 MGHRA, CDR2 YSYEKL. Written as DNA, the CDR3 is TGCGCCAGCAGCCAAGATTCCTACACCGGGGAGCTGTTTTTT. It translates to CASSQDSYTGELFF.

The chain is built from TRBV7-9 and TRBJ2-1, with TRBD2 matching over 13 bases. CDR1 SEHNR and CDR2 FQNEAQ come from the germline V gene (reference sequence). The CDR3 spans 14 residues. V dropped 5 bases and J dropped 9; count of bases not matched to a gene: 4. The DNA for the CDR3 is TGTGCCAGCAGCAGGACTAGCGGGAGTACTGAGCAGTTCTTC. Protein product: CASSRTSGSTEQFF.

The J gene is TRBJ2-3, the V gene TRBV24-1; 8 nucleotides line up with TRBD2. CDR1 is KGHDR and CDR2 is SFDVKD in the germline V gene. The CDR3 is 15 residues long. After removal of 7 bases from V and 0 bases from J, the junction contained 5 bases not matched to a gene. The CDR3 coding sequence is TGTGCCACCAGGTCCAGCGGGGGAAGCACAGATACGCAGTATTTT. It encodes CATRSSGGSTDTQYF.

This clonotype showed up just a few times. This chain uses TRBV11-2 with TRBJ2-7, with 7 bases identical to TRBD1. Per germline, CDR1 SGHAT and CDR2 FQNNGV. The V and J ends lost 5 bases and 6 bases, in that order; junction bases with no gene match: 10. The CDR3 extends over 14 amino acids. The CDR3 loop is CASSPPTGWFEQYF. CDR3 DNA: TGTGCCAGCAGCCCCCCGACAGGGTGGTTCGAGCAGTACTTC.